These T cell receptor beta chains were read from a single sample in a study of T-cell reconstitution after alpha-beta-depleted transplantation in children. TCRdb re-called the PCR reads with MiXCR, one entry per CDR3 protein. The sample holds about 600,000 distinct CDR3 sequences, 13% seen once. The sample in question was PBMCs, mostly from graft donor cells, obtained 360 days after TCRalphabeta/CD19-depleted stem cell transplant. The origin of the receptors is a male patient between 10 and 17 years old who had a stem cell transplant for acute myeloid leukemia, so the T cells may come from the graft donor. Each CDR3 is given with its conserved first and last residue. A D gene is named only where the DNA matches it firmly. The size field is filled for only some rows; it gives once, few, many or a size class.

V gene	clone size	J gene	D gene	CDR3 DNA	CDR3 protein
TRBV28	NA	TRBJ2-3	TRBD2	TGTGCCAGCAGTTTAGTAGCGGGACGTCCTCGATATACGCAGTATTTT	CASSLVAGRPRYTQYF
TRBV10-3	few	TRBJ2-3	NA	TGTGCCATCAGTGAGCGCCGGGAGAGGGATACGCAGTATTTT	CAISERRERDTQYF
TRBV11-2	few	TRBJ2-5	NA	TGTGCCAGCAGGAGGGCATGGGGTCCACATCGCGAGACCCAGTACTTC	CASRRAWGPHRETQYF
TRBV20-1	few	TRBJ2-7	NA	TGCAGTGCTACGGACAGCCAGAACTACGAGCAGTACTTC	CSATDSQNYEQYF
TRBV11-2	NA	TRBJ2-5	TRBD2	TGTGCCAGCAGCCTCCGACTAGCGGGAGGGATGATAGGAGAGACCCAGTACTTC	CASSLRLAGGMIGETQYF
TRBV27	NA	TRBJ2-7	TRBD2	TGTGCCAGCAGTTCCCTTCGACTAGCGGGAGAAAAGTACGAGCAGTACTTC	CASSSLRLAGEKYEQYF
TRBV20-1	few	TRBJ2-7	TRBD2	TGCAGTGCTACGCTAGTGCGGGGGAGATCCGAGCAGTACTTC	CSATLVRGRSEQYF
TRBV20-1	NA	TRBJ2-1	TRBD1	TGCAGTGCTAGAGATTCGAGGCAGGGGGTAGACAATGAGCAGTTCTTC	CSARDSRQGVDNEQFF
TRBV27	NA	TRBJ2-1	NA	TGTGCCAGCAGTTCCCCTAGGGAGAATGAGCAGTTCTTC	CASSSPRENEQFF
TRBV28	few	TRBJ2-7	NA	TGTGCCAGCAGTTTGGGGATGATCTACTACTACGAGCAGTACTTC	CASSLGMIYYYEQYF
TRBV18	few	TRBJ2-1	NA	TGTGCCAGCTCACCACCGGGGCAGTACAATGAGCAGTTCTTC	CASSPPGQYNEQFF
TRBV6-5	NA	TRBJ2-2	TRBD1	TGTGCCAGCAGTTACTCGGTGGGACAGGTCACCGGGGAGCTGTTTTTT	CASSYSVGQVTGELFF
TRBV7-9	few	TRBJ1-3	NA	TGTGCCAGCAGCTTAGTTCTGGGGGCTCGAAACACCATATATTTT	CASSLVLGARNTIYF
TRBV9	NA	TRBJ2-7	NA	TGTGCCAGCAGCGCAACCGGCCTTTACTACGAGCAGTACTTC	CASSATGLYYEQYF
TRBV12-3/TRBV12-4	few	TRBJ2-7	NA	TGTGCCAGCAGTTTTCGGGGGAGGACCCCCTACGAGCAGTACTTC	CASSFRGRTPYEQYF
TRBV7-3	few	TRBJ2-3	TRBD2	TGTGCCAGCAGCTTCGGACTAGCGGGAGCCGATACGCAGTATTTT	CASSFGLAGADTQYF
TRBV4-3	few	TRBJ2-2	NA	TGCGCCAGCAGCCAAGCGATTGGCAGGGGAGCCAACACCGGGGAGCTGTTTTTT	CASSQAIGRGANTGELFF
TRBV29-1	NA	TRBJ2-2	TRBD2	TGCAGCGTTCGAGAGGCGGGAGGCACCACCGGGGAGCTGTTTTTT	CSVREAGGTTGELFF
TRBV7-8	many	TRBJ2-1	TRBD2	TGTGCCAGCAGCAATCTAGCGGGAGGGACAGGTTACAATGAGCAGTTCTTC	CASSNLAGGTGYNEQFF
TRBV4-3	many	TRBJ2-1	NA	TGCGCCAGCAGCCAAGATCCTAAGCGGAGATACTCCTACAATGAGCAGTTCTTC	CASSQDPKRRYSYNEQFF